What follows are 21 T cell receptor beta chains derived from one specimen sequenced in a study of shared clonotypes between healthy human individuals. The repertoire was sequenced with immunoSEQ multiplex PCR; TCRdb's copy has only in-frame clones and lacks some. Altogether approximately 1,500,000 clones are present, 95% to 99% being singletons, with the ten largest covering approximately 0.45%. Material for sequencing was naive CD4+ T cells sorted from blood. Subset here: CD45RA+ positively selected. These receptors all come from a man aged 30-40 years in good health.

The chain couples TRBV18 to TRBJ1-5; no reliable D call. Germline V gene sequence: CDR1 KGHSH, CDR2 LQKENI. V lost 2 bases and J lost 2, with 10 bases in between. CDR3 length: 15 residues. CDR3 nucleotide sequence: TGTGCCAGCTCACCATTTGGAACAGGCAATCAGCCCCAGCATTTT. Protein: CASSPFGTGNQPQHF.

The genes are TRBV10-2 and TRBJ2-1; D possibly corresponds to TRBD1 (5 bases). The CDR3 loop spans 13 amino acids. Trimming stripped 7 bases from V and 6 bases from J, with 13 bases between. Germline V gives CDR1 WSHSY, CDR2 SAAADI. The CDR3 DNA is TGCGCCAGCATCTTCCCAGGGATCAATGAGCAGTTCTTC. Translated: CASIFPGINEQFF.

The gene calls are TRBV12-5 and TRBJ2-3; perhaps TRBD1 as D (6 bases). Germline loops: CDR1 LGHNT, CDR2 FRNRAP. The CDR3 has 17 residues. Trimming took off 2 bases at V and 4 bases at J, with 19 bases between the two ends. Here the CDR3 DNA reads TGTGCTAGTGGTTTGCTAAGTCCCCAGGGGTGGGCAGATACGCAGTATTTT. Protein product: CASGLLSPQGWADTQYF.

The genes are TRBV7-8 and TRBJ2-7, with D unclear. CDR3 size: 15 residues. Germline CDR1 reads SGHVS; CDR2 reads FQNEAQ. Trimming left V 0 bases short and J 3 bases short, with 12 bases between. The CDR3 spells CASSLAPVLGYEQYF. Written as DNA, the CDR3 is TGTGCCAGCAGCTTAGCGCCTGTGCTGGGCTACGAGCAGTACTTC.

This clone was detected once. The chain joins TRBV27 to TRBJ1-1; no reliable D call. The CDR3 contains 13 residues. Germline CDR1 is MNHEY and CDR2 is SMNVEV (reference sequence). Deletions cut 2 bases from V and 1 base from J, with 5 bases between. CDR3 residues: CASSLSWNTEAFF. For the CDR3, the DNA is TGTGCCAGCAGTTTAAGTTGGAACACTGAAGCTTTCTTT.

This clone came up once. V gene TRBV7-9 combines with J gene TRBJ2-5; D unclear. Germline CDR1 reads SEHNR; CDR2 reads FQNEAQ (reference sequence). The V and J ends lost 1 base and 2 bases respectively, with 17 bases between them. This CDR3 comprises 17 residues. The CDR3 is CASSLGRDVNKQETQYF. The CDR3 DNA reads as TGTGCCAGCAGCTTAGGTAGAGACGTCAACAAGCAAGAGACCCAGTACTTC.

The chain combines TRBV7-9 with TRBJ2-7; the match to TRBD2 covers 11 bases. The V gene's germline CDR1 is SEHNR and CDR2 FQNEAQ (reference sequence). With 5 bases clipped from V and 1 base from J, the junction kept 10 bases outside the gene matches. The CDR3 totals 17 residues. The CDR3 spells CASSTGLAGGRSYEQYF. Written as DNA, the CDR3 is TGTGCCAGCAGCACGGGGCTAGCGGGAGGACGTTCCTACGAGCAGTACTTC.

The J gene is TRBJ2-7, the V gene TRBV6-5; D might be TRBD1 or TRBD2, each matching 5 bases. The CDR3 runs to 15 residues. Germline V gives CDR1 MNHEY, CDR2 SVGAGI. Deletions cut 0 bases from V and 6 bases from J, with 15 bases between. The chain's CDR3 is CASSYSNRGVREQYF. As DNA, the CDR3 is TGTGCCAGCAGTTACTCGAATCGAGGGGTCCGCGAGCAGTACTTC.

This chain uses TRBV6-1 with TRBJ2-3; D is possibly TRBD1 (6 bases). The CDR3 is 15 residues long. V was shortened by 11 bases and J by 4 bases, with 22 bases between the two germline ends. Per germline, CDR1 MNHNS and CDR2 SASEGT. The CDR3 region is CAHQGPRGIPDTQYF. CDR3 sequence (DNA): TGTGCCCATCAAGGACCCAGGGGAATTCCAGATACGCAGTATTTT.

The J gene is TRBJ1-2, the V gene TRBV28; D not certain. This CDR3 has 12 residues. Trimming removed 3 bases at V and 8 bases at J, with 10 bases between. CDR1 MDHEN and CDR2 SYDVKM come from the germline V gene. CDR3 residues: CASSLGIVGYTF. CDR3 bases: TGTGCCAGCAGTTTGGGGATCGTCGGCTACACCTTC.

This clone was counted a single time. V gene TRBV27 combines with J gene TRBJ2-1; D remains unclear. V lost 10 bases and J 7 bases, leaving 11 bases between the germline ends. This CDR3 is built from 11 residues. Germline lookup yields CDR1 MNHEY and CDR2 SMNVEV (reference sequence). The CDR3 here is CATTTRNEQFF. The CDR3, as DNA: TGTGCCACTACAACAAGGAATGAGCAGTTCTTC.

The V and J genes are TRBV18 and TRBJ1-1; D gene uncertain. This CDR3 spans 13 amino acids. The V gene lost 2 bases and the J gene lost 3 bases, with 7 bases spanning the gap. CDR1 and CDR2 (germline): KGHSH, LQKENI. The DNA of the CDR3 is TGTGCCAGCTCACCAAGGAGTGACACTGAAGCTTTCTTT. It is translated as CASSPRSDTEAFF.

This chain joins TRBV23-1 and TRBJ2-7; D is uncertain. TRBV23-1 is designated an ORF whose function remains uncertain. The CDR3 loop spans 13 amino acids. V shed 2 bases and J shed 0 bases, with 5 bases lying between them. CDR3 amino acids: CASSQQVSYEQYF. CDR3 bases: TGCGCCAGCAGTCAACAGGTCTCCTACGAGCAGTACTTC.

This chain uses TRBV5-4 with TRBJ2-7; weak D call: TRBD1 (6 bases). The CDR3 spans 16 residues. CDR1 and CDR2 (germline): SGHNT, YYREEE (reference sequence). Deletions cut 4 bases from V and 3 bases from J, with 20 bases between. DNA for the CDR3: TGTGCCAGCAGCGAAGGGACATCAATCGGATTCTACGAGCAGTACTTC. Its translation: CASSEGTSIGFYEQYF.

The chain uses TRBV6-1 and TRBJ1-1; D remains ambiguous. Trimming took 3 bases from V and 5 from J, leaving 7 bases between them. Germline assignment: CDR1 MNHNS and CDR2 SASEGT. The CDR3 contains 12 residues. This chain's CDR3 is CASSDPGTEAFF. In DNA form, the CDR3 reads TGTGCCAGCAGTGACCCGGGAACTGAAGCTTTCTTT.

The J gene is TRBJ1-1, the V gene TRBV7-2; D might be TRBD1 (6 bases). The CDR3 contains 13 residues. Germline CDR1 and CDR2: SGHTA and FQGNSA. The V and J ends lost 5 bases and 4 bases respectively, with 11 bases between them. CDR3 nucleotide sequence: TGTGCCAGCAGCCGGACAGTTGGCACTGAAGCTTTCTTT. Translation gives CASSRTVGTEAFF.

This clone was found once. The CDR3 here is CASSQMGTSGSTYEQYF. CDR3 DNA sequence: TGTGCCAGCAGCCAAATGGGGACTAGCGGGTCTACTTACGAGCAGTACTTC. The J gene is TRBJ2-7, the V gene TRBV11-1, with 12 bases aligning to TRBD2. The CDR3 extends over 17 amino acids. V gave up 5 bases and J gave up 4 bases; unmatched junction bases: 12. CDR1 is SGHAT, CDR2 FQDESV, per germline (reference sequence).

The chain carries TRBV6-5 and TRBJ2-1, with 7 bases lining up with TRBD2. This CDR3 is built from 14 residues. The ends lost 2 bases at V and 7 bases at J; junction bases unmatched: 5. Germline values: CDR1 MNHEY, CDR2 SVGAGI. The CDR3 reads CASSYAGVPNEQFF. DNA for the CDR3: TGTGCCAGCAGTTACGCGGGAGTCCCTAATGAGCAGTTCTTC.

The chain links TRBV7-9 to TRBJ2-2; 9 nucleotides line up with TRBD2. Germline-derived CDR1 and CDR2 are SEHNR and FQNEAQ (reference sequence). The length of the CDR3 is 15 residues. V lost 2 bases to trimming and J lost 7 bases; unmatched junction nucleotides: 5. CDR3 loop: CASSLLAGVLGELFF. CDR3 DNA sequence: TGTGCCAGCAGCTTATTAGCGGGAGTGCTCGGGGAGCTGTTTTTT.

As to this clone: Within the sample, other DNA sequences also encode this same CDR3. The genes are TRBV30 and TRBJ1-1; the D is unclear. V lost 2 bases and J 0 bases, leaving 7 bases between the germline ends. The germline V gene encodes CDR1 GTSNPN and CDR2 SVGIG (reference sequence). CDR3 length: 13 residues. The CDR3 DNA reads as TGTGCCTGGAGTCGGACGTTGAACACTGAAGCTTTCTTT. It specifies CAWSRTLNTEAFF.

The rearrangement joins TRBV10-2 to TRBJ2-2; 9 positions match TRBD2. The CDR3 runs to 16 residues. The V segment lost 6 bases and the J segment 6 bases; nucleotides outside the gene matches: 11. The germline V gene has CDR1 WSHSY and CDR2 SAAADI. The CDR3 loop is CASRGGLAGVAGELFF. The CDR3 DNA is TGCGCCAGCAGGGGGGGTTTAGCGGGAGTTGCCGGGGAGCTGTTTTTT.